This TCR beta chain was sequenced during a study of blood T cell repertoires in COVID-19. Authors' data handling: Estimation of nucleated cell counts was performed using reference gene primer amplification. TCRdb's table, derived via immunoSEQ multiplex PCR, lists solely in-frame clones and lacks some. Clone size and the V and J calls come from that table; the DNA yielded D and trimming. The table includes fewer than 350,000 clones, around 85% detected once. Germline trimming cut 10 bases from V and 7 bases from J; bases unmatched to any gene: 20. The CDR3 extends over 17 amino acids. CDR1 is SNHLY and CDR2 is FYNNEI in the germline V gene. This clone was picked up one time.

This rearrangement joins TRBV2 to TRBJ2-1; 9 bases are a match to TRBD2. The source of this sequence is a woman between 35 and 50 years old who had recovered from COVID-19. Sequencing was done on a sample of PBMCs or T cells enriched from blood (not recorded which). The DNA of the CDR3 is TGTGCCACAGCCCTTTCCCCATGGCGGGAGGGCCCGAATGAGCAGTTCTTC. This gives the protein CATALSPWREGPNEQFF.